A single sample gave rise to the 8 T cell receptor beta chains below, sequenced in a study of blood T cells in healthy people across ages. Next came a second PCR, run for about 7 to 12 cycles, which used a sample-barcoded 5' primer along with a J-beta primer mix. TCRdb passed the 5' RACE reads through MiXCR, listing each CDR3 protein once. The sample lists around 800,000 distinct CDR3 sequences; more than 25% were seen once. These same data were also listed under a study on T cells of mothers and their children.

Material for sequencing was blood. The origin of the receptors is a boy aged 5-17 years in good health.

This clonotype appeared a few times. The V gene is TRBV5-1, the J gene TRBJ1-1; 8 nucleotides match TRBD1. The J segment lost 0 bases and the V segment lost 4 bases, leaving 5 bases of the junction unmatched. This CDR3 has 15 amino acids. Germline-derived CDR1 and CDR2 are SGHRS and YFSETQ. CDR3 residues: CASSQTGAMNTEAFF. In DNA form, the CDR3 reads TGCGCCAGCAGCCAGACAGGGGCTATGAACACTGAAGCTTTCTTT.

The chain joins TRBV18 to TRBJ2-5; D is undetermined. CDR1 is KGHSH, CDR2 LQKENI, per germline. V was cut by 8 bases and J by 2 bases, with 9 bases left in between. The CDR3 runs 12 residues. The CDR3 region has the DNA TGTGCCAGCACCCCCGGTCAAGAGACCCAGTACTTC. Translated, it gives CASTPGQETQYF.

CDR3 residues: CASSPRQGADYGYTF. The CDR3 DNA sequence: TGTGCCAGCAGCCCGAGACAGGGGGCCGACTATGGCTACACCTTC. The chain is built from TRBV7-9 and TRBJ1-2; TRBD1 matches at 10 bases. CDR1 and CDR2 from the germline V gene are SEHNR and FQNEAQ (reference sequence). J gave up 3 bases and V 5 bases, and 6 bases lay outside the gene matches. The CDR3 has 15 amino acids.

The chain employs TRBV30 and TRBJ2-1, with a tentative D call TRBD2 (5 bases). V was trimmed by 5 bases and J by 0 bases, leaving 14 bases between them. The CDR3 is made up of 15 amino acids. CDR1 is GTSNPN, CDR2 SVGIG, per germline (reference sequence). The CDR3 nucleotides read TGTGCCTGGCATAAACGCACTAGCTCCTACAATGAGCAGTTCTTC. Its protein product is CAWHKRTSSYNEQFF.

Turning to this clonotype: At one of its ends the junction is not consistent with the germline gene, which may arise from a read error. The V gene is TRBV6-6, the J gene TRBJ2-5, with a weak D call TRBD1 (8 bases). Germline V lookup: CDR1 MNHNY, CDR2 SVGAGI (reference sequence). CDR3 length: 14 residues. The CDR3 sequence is CAISTYRGGETQYF. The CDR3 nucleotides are TGTGCCATCAGTACCTACAGGGGGGGAGAGACCCAGTACTTC.

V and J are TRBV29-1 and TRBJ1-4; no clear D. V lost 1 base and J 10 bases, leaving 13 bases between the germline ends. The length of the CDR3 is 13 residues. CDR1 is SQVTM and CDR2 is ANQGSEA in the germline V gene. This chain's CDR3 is CSVEGSTYGKLFF. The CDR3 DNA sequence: TGCAGCGTTGAAGGGTCGACGTATGGAAAACTGTTTTTT. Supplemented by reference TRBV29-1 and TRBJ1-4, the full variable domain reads SAVISQKPSRDICQRGTSLTIQCQVDSQVTMMFWYRQQPGQSLTLIATANQGSEATYESGFVIDKFPISRPNLTFSTLTVSNMSPEDSSIYLCSVEGSTYGKLFFGSGTQLSVL.

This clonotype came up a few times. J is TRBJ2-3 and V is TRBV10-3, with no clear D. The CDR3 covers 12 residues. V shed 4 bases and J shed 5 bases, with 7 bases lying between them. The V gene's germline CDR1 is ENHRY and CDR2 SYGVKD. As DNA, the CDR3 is TGTGCCATCAGTGCCAGTTTAGATACGCAGTATTTT. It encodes CAISASLDTQYF.

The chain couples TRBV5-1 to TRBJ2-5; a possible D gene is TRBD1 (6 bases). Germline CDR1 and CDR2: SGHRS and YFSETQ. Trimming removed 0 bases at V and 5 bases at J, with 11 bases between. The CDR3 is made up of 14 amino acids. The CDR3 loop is CASSLARGEETQYF. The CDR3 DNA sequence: TGCGCCAGCAGCTTGGCCAGGGGTGAGGAGACCCAGTACTTC.